One and the same sample provided the 8 T cell receptor beta chains below, sequenced in a study of blood T cell repertoires in COVID-19. The repertoire was sequenced with immunoSEQ multiplex PCR; TCRdb's copy has only in-frame clones and lacks some. Of 350,000 to 400,000 clones listed, 89% are singletons. Specimen: PBMCs or T cells enriched from blood (not recorded which). The receptors here all came from a woman aged 25 to 45 who had recovered from COVID-19.

The chain carries TRBV30 and TRBJ1-1, with unresolved D. The CDR3 contains 14 residues. The V end was cut by 0 bases, the J end by 5 bases, with 13 bases between. Germline V gene sequence: CDR1 GTSNPN, CDR2 SVGIG (reference sequence). CDR3 amino acids: CAWSVWGGGTEAFF. For the CDR3, the DNA is TGTGCCTGGAGTGTATGGGGAGGTGGTACTGAAGCTTTCTTT.

The rearrangement uses TRBV18 and TRBJ2-2; 8 nucleotides align to TRBD2. Germline assignment: CDR1 KGHSH and CDR2 LQKENI. This CDR3 is built from 18 residues. V dropped 1 base and J dropped 2; count of bases not matched to a gene: 9. The CDR3 reads CASSPLSPGGANTGELFF. The CDR3 coding sequence is TGTGCCAGCTCACCACTTAGTCCGGGAGGGGCCAACACCGGGGAGCTGTTTTTT.

This clone has just one count. The rearrangement uses TRBV4-2 and TRBJ2-7, with 7 positions matching TRBD2. This CDR3 region has 17 residues. CDR1 and CDR2 from the germline V gene are LGHNA and YNFKEQ. Trimming removed 2 bases from V and 1 base from J; junction bases left unmatched: 11. The DNA for the CDR3 is TGTGCCAGCAGCCAAACATTAGGGGCGGGAGCATCCTACGAGCAGTACTTC. Its protein product is CASSQTLGAGASYEQYF.

The chain uses TRBV18 and TRBJ1-2; perhaps TRBD1 as D (5 bases). V lost 1 base and J 3 bases, leaving 15 bases between the germline ends. Germline V gene sequence: CDR1 KGHSH, CDR2 LQKENI. CDR3 length equals 16 residues. CDR3 nucleotides: TGTGCCAGCTCACCACGACAGATCCCGGCCTACTATGGCTACACCTTC. Amino acid sequence: CASSPRQIPAYYGYTF.

The rearrangement uses TRBV7-9 and TRBJ1-6, with D possibly matching TRBD1 (5 bases). From germline, CDR1 is SEHNR and CDR2 FQNEAQ (reference sequence). V lost 5 bases and J lost 4, with 9 bases in between. This CDR3 contains 14 residues. CDR3 DNA sequence: TGTGCCAGCAGCACCGGGGGTTATAATTCACCCCTCCACTTT. Protein: CASSTGGYNSPLHF.

This clone has only a few counts. The V gene is TRBV6-2 or TRBV6-3, the J gene TRBJ1-1; D is undetermined. The CDR3 runs 13 residues. V was shortened by 6 bases and J by 3 bases, with 11 bases between the two germline ends. Germline V gene sequence: CDR1 MNHEY, CDR2 SVGEGT. CDR3 sequence: CASSNPRDTEAFF. The CDR3 region has the DNA TGTGCCAGCAGCAACCCCCGGGACACTGAAGCTTTCTTT.

This chain links TRBV4-1 with TRBJ2-7; D may be TRBD1 (6 bases). CDR3 size: 14 residues. Per germline, CDR1 MGHRA and CDR2 YSYEKL. The V gene lost 2 bases and the J gene lost 4 bases, with 12 bases spanning the gap. The CDR3 loop reads CASSQPQGNYEQYF. CDR3 coding DNA: TGCGCCAGCAGCCAACCGCAGGGGAATTACGAGCAGTACTTC.

The V and J genes are TRBV7-2 and TRBJ1-5; perhaps TRBD1 as D (6 bases). V lost 3 bases and J 7 bases, leaving 10 bases between the germline ends. Germline values: CDR1 SGHTA, CDR2 FQGNSA. The CDR3 sequence is 13 residues long. Here the CDR3 DNA reads TGTGCCAGCAGCTTTTCCGACAGGCAGCCCCAGCATTTT. Its protein is CASSFSDRQPQHF.